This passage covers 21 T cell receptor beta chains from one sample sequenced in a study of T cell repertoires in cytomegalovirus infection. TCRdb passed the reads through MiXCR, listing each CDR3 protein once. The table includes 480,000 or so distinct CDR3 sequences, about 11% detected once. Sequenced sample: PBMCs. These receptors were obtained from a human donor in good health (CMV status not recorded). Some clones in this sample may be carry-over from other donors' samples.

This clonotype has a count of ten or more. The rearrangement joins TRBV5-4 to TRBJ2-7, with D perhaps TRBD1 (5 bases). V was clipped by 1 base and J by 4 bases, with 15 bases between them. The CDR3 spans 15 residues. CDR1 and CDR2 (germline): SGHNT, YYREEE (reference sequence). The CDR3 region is CASSLNGQGGYEQYF. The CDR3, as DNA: TGTGCCAGCAGCTTGAATGGCCAGGGTGGGTACGAGCAGTACTTC.

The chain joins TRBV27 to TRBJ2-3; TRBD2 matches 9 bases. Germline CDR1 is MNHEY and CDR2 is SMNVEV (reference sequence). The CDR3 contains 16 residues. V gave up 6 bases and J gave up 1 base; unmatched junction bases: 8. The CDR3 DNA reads TGTGCCAGCAGATTCGCGGGGGGGCAAGGCACAGATACGCAGTATTTT. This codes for CASRFAGGQGTDTQYF.

Here the CDR3 DNA reads TGCAGTGCTAGAGAAGGGAAAGGTTTACGGCCCCAGCATTTT. This codes for CSAREGKGLRPQHF. This chain joins TRBV20-1 and TRBJ1-5, with D unclear. V was pared by 0 bases and J by 9 bases, with 15 bases between. In germline, CDR1 is DFQATT, CDR2 SNEGSKA (reference sequence). This CDR3 has 14 amino acids.

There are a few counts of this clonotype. CDR3 sequence (DNA): TGCAGTGAAGGGAGTGCTACAGATACGCAGTATTTT. This encodes CSEGSATDTQYF. This chain uses TRBV20-1 with TRBJ2-3, with D possibly TRBD2 on 5 matching bases. This CDR3 region has 12 residues. Deletions cut 7 bases from V and 3 bases from J, with 11 bases between. From germline, CDR1 is DFQATT and CDR2 SNEGSKA (reference sequence).

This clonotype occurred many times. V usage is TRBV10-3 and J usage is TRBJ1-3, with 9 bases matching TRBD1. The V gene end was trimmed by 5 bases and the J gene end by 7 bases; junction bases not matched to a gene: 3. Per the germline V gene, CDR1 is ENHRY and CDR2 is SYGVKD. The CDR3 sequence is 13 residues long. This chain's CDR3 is CAISSGTGNTIYF. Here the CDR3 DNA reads TGTGCCATCAGTTCCGGGACAGGGAACACCATATATTTT.

Written as DNA, the CDR3 is TGCGCCAGCAGCCAACCTAGCGGGAGGGAGGGCAATGAGCAGTTCTTC. This sequence encodes CASSQPSGREGNEQFF. V gene TRBV4-1 combines with J gene TRBJ2-1, with 12 bases identical to TRBD2. Unmatched junction bases numbered 5, after V lost 2 bases and J lost 6 bases. The CDR3 loop spans 16 amino acids. Germline CDR1 and CDR2: MGHRA and YSYEKL.

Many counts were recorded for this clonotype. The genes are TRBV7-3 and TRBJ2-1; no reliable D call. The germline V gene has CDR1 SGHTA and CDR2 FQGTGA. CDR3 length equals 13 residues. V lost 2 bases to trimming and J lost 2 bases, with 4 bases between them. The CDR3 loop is CASSLEAYNEQFF. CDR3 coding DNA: TGTGCCAGCAGCTTAGAGGCCTACAATGAGCAGTTCTTC.

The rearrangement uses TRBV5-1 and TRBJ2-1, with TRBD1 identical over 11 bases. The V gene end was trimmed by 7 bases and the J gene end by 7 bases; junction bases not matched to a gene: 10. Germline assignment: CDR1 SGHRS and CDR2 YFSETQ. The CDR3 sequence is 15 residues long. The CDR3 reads CASVGQGASGNEQFF. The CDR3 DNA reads TGCGCCAGCGTTGGACAGGGGGCCTCGGGGAATGAGCAGTTCTTC.

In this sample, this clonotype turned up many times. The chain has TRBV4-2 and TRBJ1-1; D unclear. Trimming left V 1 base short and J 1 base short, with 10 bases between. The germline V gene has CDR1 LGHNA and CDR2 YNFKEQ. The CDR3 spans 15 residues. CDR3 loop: CASSQAAVQNTEAFF. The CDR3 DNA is TGTGCCAGCAGCCAAGCGGCCGTGCAGAACACTGAAGCTTTCTTT.

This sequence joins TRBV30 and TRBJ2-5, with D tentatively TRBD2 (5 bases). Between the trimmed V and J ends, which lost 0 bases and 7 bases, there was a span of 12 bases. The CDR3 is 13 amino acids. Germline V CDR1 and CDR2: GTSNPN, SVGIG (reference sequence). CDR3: CAWSVLRGGTQYF. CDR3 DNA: TGTGCCTGGAGTGTACTGCGTGGAGGGACCCAGTACTTC.

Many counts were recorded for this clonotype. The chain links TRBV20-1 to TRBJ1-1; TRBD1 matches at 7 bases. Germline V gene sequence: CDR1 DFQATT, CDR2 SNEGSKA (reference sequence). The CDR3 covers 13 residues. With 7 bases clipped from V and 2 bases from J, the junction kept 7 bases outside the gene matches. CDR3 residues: CSVQQGLNTEAFF. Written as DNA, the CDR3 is TGCAGTGTACAACAGGGGCTAAACACTGAAGCTTTCTTT.

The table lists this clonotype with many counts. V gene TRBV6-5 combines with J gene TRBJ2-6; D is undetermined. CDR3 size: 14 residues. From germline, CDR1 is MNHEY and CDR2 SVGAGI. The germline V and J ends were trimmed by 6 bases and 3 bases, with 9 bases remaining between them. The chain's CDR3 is CASRKVVGANVLTF. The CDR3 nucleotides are TGTGCCAGCAGGAAGGTAGTTGGGGCCAACGTCCTGACTTTC.

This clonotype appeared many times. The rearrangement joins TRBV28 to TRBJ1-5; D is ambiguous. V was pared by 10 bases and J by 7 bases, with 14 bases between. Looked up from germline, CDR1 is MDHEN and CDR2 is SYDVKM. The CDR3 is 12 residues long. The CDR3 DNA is TGTGCCACCTCGCAAGTAAGGCAGCCCCAGCATTTT. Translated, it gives CATSQVRQPQHF.

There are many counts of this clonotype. Here the CDR3 DNA reads TGTGCCACCAGTGATTTGCGAGCGCAGGACGCGACTAGCGGGATCCCTCCCCCCAATGAGCAGTTCTTC. Protein product: CATSDLRAQDATSGIPPPNEQFF. The chain joins TRBV24-1 to TRBJ2-1; 11 positions match TRBD2. V lost 0 bases and J lost 6; bases outside the gene matches: 24. The length of the CDR3 is 23 residues. Germline V lookup: CDR1 KGHDR, CDR2 SFDVKD.

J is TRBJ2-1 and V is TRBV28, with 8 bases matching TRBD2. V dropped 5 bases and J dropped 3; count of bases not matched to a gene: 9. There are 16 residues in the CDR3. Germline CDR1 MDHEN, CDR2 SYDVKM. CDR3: CASSPSRSGGYNEQFF. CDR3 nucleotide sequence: TGTGCCAGCAGTCCCTCGCGGAGCGGGGGCTACAATGAGCAGTTCTTC.

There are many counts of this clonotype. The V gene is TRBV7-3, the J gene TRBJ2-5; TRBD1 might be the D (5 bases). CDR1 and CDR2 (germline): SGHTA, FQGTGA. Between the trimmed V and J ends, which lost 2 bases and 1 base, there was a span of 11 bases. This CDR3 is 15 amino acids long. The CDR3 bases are TGTGCCAGCAGCTTAGGTCCAGGGCCCCAAGAGACCCAGTACTTC. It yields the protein CASSLGPGPQETQYF.

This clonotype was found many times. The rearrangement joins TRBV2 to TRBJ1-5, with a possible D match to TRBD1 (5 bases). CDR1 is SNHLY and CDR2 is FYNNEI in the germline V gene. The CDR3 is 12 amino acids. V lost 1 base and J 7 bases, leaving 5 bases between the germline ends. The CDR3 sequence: CASSEGGQPQHF. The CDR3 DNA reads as TGTGCCAGCAGTGAAGGGGGCCAGCCCCAGCATTTT.

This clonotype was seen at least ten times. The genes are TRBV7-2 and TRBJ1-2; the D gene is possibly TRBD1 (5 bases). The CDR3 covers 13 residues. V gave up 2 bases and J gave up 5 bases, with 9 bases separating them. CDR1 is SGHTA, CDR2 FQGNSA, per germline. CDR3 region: CASSLSRTYGYTF. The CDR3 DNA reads TGTGCCAGCAGCTTATCAAGGACATATGGCTACACCTTC.

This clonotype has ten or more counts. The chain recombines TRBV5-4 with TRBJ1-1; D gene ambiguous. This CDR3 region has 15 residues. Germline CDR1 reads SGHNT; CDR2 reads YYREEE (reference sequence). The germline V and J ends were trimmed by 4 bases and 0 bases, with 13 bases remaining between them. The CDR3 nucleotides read TGTGCCAGCAGCCTGGCCAGGTCCGTGAACACTGAAGCTTTCTTT. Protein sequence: CASSLARSVNTEAFF.

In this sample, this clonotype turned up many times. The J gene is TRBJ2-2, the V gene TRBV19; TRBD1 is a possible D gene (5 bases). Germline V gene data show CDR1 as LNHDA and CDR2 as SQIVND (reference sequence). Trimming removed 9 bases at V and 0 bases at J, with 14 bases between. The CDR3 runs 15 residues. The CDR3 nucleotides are TGTGCCAGCTTGAAGCAGGGTTCGAACACCGGGGAGCTGTTTTTT. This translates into CASLKQGSNTGELFF.

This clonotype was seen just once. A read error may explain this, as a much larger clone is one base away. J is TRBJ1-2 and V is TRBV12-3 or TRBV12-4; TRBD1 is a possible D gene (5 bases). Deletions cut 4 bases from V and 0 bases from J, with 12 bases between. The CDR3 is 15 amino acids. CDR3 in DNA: TGTGCCAGCAGTTCTAGAGAGACAGCTAACTATGGCTACACCTTC. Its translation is CASSSRETANYGYTF.